One and the same sample provided the 25 T cell receptor beta chains below, sequenced in a study of molecular identifiers for immune sequencing clone quantification. TCRdb reprocessed the PCR reads with MiXCR, giving one entry per CDR3 protein. Among some 100,000 distinct CDR3 sequences listed, roughly 38% were seen once. The source material was naive CD8+ T cells from blood, with Jurkat cell RNA spiked in. Sample subset: FACS-sorted CD8+CD4-CCR7+CD45RA+ naive T cells. These receptors were obtained from a human donor in good health. Some libraries in this study had Jurkat cell RNA spiked in.

By its share, this clonotype is large. V gene TRBV20-1 combines with J gene TRBJ2-3; 9 nucleotides line up with TRBD2. The CDR3 length is 17 residues. The J segment lost 2 bases and the V segment lost 4 bases, leaving 13 bases of the junction unmatched. Germline-derived CDR1 and CDR2 are DFQATT and SNEGSKA (reference sequence). CDR3 amino acids: CSAIRRGLAGYTDTQYF. In nucleotides, the CDR3 is TGCAGTGCTATCCGAAGGGGGCTAGCGGGATACACAGATACGCAGTATTTT.

This clonotype was found a few times. V is TRBV4-3 and J is TRBJ2-5; D may correspond to TRBD1 or TRBD2 (5 bases each). CDR1 is LGHNA and CDR2 is YSLEER in the germline V gene. V lost 1 base and J lost 3, with 9 bases in between. CDR3 length equals 14 residues. The CDR3 coding sequence is TGCGCCAGCAGCCAAGTGGGGGTCAAAGAGACCCAGTACTTC. It codes for CASSQVGVKETQYF.

The V and J genes are TRBV13 and TRBJ2-7; weak D call: TRBD1 (5 bases). This CDR3 has 16 residues. V lost 2 bases to trimming and J lost 1 base, with 15 bases between them. The germline V gene has CDR1 PRHDT and CDR2 FYEKMQ (reference sequence). DNA for the CDR3: TGTGCCAGCAGCTTACCGCCCCCAGACAGTTCCTACGAGCAGTACTTC. Its translation: CASSLPPPDSSYEQYF.

The CDR3 nucleotides read TGTGCCAGTAGTATGCTTAGCGGGGACCCGGCAGAGACCCAGTACTTC. It specifies CASSMLSGDPAETQYF. The chain has TRBV19 and TRBJ2-5; 8 nucleotides match TRBD2. The CDR3 length is 16 residues. With V trimmed by 3 bases and J by 4 bases, 10 bases remained unmatched. Per germline, CDR1 LNHDA and CDR2 SQIVND (reference sequence).

This clonotype was observed many times. This chain connects TRBV7-9 to TRBJ2-5, with TRBD1 identical over 8 bases. CDR3 length equals 16 residues. Germline V CDR1 and CDR2: SEHNR, FQNEAQ (reference sequence). J lost 2 bases, V lost 3 bases, and 8 bases had no gene match. The CDR3 DNA sequence: TGTGCCAGCAGCTTTTCTCGCGGACAGGGACAAGAGACCCAGTACTTC. Translating gives CASSFSRGQGQETQYF.

This clonotype was seen more than once but under ten times. V usage is TRBV27 and J usage is TRBJ2-2; TRBD1 matches 8 bases. The CDR3 length is 15 residues. The germline CDR1 and CDR2 sequences are MNHEY and SMNVEV (reference sequence). The J segment lost 1 base and the V segment lost 5 bases, leaving 3 bases of the junction unmatched. CDR3 nucleotides: TGTGCCAGCAGTCCTGGGACAGGGAACACCGGGGAGCTGTTTTTT. Translating it yields CASSPGTGNTGELFF.

For this clonotype: One junction end disagrees with the germline gene, perhaps due to a read error. The J gene is TRBJ2-3, the V gene TRBV4-2; D gene ambiguous. CDR3 size: 16 residues. Germline V gene sequence: CDR1 LGHNA, CDR2 YNFKEQ. The CDR3 protein is CASGQDRLGGWVTQYF. The CDR3 DNA is TGTGCCAGCGGCCAAGATCGGTTAGGCGGATGGGTTACGCAGTATTTT.

This chain uses TRBV13 with TRBJ2-7; tentative D call: TRBD1 (6 bases). V shed 3 bases and J shed 4 bases, with 10 bases lying between them. The germline V gene encodes CDR1 PRHDT and CDR2 FYEKMQ (reference sequence). The CDR3 is 13 amino acids. The CDR3 loop is CASSLRGRYEQYF. The DNA for the CDR3 is TGTGCCAGCAGCTTGAGGGGGAGATACGAGCAGTACTTC.

Concerning this clonotype itself: One end of the junction varies from germline; a read error may be responsible. The chain is built from TRBV7-2 and TRBJ2-5; D may be TRBD1 or TRBD2 (5 bases each). Germline CDR1 reads SGHTA; CDR2 reads FQGNSA. The CDR3 spans 14 residues. CDR3: CAGSLRDLQETPYF. Here the CDR3 DNA reads TGTGCCGGCAGCTTAAGGGACCTCCAAGAGACCCCGTACTTC.

A single count supports this clonotype. The junction differs from germline at one of its ends, possibly a read error. The genes are TRBV12-3 or TRBV12-4 and TRBJ1-6; 8 bases line up with TRBD1. The CDR3 loop spans 15 amino acids. The CDR3 nucleotides read TGTGCCAGCGGTTTGCCGACAGGGGAAAATTCACCCCTCCACTTT. This sequence encodes CASGLPTGENSPLHF.

The table lists this clonotype with a few counts. The chain employs TRBV12-3 or TRBV12-4 and TRBJ2-7, with D unclear. The CDR3 spans 13 residues. Trimming cost V 4 bases and J 0 bases, with 7 bases left between them. The CDR3 DNA sequence: TGTGCCAGCAGTTATGCAGCCTCCTACGAGCAGTACTTC. Its translation: CASSYAASYEQYF.

This clonotype was seen ten or more times. The chain uses TRBV6-6 and TRBJ2-5; the match to TRBD2 covers 12 bases. With V trimmed by 4 bases and J by 4 bases, 10 bases remained unmatched. The germline gives CDR1 MNHNY, CDR2 SVGAGI (reference sequence). This CDR3 is 17 amino acids long. For the CDR3, the DNA is TGTGCCAGCAGTTCACTCTCGACTAGCGGGAGAAGAGAGACCCAGTACTTC. Its translation is CASSSLSTSGRRETQYF.

This chain uses TRBV27 with TRBJ2-7; 9 bases map to TRBD1. CDR1 is MNHEY and CDR2 is SMNVEV in the germline V gene (reference sequence). This CDR3 has 14 amino acids. The ends lost 10 bases at V and 4 bases at J; junction bases unmatched: 11. The CDR3 loop is CATAAGTGSYEQYF. CDR3 nucleotide sequence: TGTGCCACGGCGGCCGGGACAGGGAGTTACGAGCAGTACTTC.

Concerning this clonotype itself: This may stem from a read error, because a much larger clone lies one nucleotide away. V usage is TRBV13 and J usage is TRBJ2-7; tentatively, D is TRBD1 (6 bases). Per germline, CDR1 PRHDT and CDR2 FYEKMQ (reference sequence). V gave up 5 bases and J gave up 3 bases, with 20 bases separating them. The CDR3 runs to 16 residues. The CDR3 nucleotides are TGTGCCAGCAGCCCCCGGACAGCCCAGATTAGCTACGAGCAGTACTTC. Residues: CASSPRTAQISYEQYF.

The chain has TRBV15 and TRBJ2-7, with D possibly TRBD1 on 6 matching bases. Germline V lookup: CDR1 LNHNV, CDR2 YYDKDF (reference sequence). Trimming shortened V by 8 bases and J by 4 bases, and 24 bases separated the two germline ends. This CDR3 comprises 16 residues. This chain's CDR3 is CATAPNLTGGMYEQYF. The CDR3 DNA sequence: TGTGCCACCGCCCCGAACCTGACAGGTGGTATGTACGAGCAGTACTTC.

In the case of this clonotype: This may be a read error: a much more frequent sequence differs by one nucleotide. The rearrangement links TRBV19 to TRBJ2-2; possibly TRBD2 for D (5 bases). CDR1 is LNHDA and CDR2 is SQIVND in the germline V gene (reference sequence). This CDR3 is built from 14 residues. CDR3 bases: TGTGCCAGTAGTACTCTTCCGAACACCGGGGAGCTGTTATTT. Encoded protein: CASSTLPNTGELLF.

In this sample, this clonotype turned up a few times. A much larger clone lies one base from this, so it may be a read error. The rearrangement joins TRBV4-1 to TRBJ2-7; TRBD2 might be the D (5 bases). CDR3 length: 13 residues. Looked up from germline, CDR1 is MGHRA and CDR2 is YSYEKL. CDR3 sequence reads: CASRQAAPYEQYF. CDR3 bases: TGCGCCAGCCGCCAAGCGGCCCCCTACGAGCAGTACTTC.

Of note for this clonotype: This may stem from a read error, because a much larger clone lies one nucleotide away. The V call is TRBV13, the J call TRBJ2-7; the D is unclear. CDR1 is PRHDT, CDR2 FYEKMQ, per germline (reference sequence). The CDR3 runs to 13 residues. CDR3 sequence reads: CANSLGQVVPCLF. CDR3 sequence (DNA): TGTGCCAACAGCTTAGGCCAGGTGGTCCCCTGTCTCTTC.

As for this clonotype: A read error may be the cause here, since a much bigger clone is one base away. The rearrangement links TRBV19 to TRBJ2-7, with TRBD2 matching over 8 bases. The CDR3 has 13 amino acids. Germline values: CDR1 LNHDA, CDR2 SQIVND (reference sequence). In DNA form, the CDR3 reads TGTGCCACCGCGAGCGGGAGAGGCTACGAGCGGTACTTC. As protein: CATASGRGYERYF.

The chain links TRBV11-2 to TRBJ2-7; 12 nucleotides align to TRBD2. V was pared by 5 bases and J by 6 bases, with 8 bases of the junction left unmatched. The CDR3 loop spans 15 amino acids. Per germline, CDR1 SGHAT and CDR2 FQNNGV. The CDR3 loop reads CASSARLAGEGEQYF. CDR3 in DNA: TGTGCCAGCAGCGCCCGACTAGCGGGAGAGGGCGAGCAGTACTTC.

Comments on this clonotype: One end of the junction is discordant with germline, which a read error may explain. The V gene is TRBV28, the J gene TRBJ2-1; no definite D call. This CDR3 is 13 amino acids long. Germline V gene data show CDR1 as MDHEN and CDR2 as SYDVKM. The chain's CDR3 is CASSDGHYYEQFF. In DNA, the CDR3 is TGTGCCAGCAGCGATGGCCACTACTATGAGCAGTTCTTC. Complete variable domain (other parts from reference TRBV28 and TRBJ2-1): DVKVTQSSRYLVKRTGEKVFLECVQDMDHENMFWYRQDPGLGLRLIYFSYDVKMKEKGDIPEGYSVSREKKERFSLILESASTNQTSMYLCASSDGHYYEQFFGPGTRLTVL.

CDR3 amino acids: CASSLPLSYEQYF. DNA for the CDR3: TGTGCCAGCAGTTTACCCCTGTCCTACGAGCAGTACTTC. The chain links TRBV27 to TRBJ2-7; D ambiguous. V lost 2 bases and J 1 base, leaving 6 bases between the germline ends. The CDR3 covers 13 residues. Germline V gene lookup returns CDR1 MNHEY and CDR2 SMNVEV (reference sequence).

This clonotype was observed a few times. J is TRBJ1-2 and V is TRBV6-6; no clear D. The V and J ends lost 5 bases and 3 bases respectively, with 13 bases between them. The CDR3 is 14 amino acids. Germline V gene sequence: CDR1 MNHNY, CDR2 SVGAGI (reference sequence). Here the CDR3 DNA reads TGTGCCAGCAGTCCAAACGACATACACTATGGCTACACCTTC. This sequence encodes CASSPNDIHYGYTF.

In this sample, this clonotype turned up many times. The V and J genes are TRBV28 and TRBJ2-7, with no clear D. The CDR3 consists of 11 residues. V was pared by 3 bases and J by 2 bases, with 2 bases between. CDR1 is MDHEN, CDR2 SYDVKM, per germline. The CDR3 region has the DNA TGTGCCAGCAGTTTCGCCTACGAGCAGTACTTC. Translated, it gives CASSFAYEQYF.

This clonotype appeared a few times. V usage is TRBV10-3 and J usage is TRBJ2-1; D ambiguous. This CDR3 region has 11 residues. CDR1 is ENHRY, CDR2 SYGVKD, per germline. V lost 3 bases and J lost 8, with 5 bases in between. The CDR3 reads CAISDAHEQFF. DNA for the CDR3: TGTGCCATCAGTGACGCCCATGAGCAGTTCTTC.